The 30 T cell receptor beta chains below come from one sample, sequenced in a study of beta chain features in type 1 diabetes. Findings and limits, study-wide: TCRB CDR3s from Type 1 diabetes patients were moderately but significantly shorter in all four CD4+ subsets.

For these receptors, no antigen is known. Since all of the isolated RNA was reverse transcribed, expressed TCRB transcripts were what got sequenced. The protocol was immunoSEQ multiplex PCR, while the TCRdb copy is restricted to in-frame clones and leaves out a portion. The data show approximately 150,000 clones, roughly an eighth seen once. Sequenced: central memory CD4+ T cells from blood. The receptors derive from a man aged 18 to 29 with type 1 diabetes.

The chain uses TRBV29-1 and TRBJ2-7; 11 bases align to TRBD2. V was pared by 4 bases and J by 3 bases, with 5 bases of the junction left unmatched. The CDR3 contains 14 residues. Germline loops: CDR1 SQVTM, CDR2 ANQGSEA. CDR3: CSVGPSGGSYEQYF. The CDR3 DNA sequence: TGCAGCGTTGGCCCTAGCGGGGGGAGCTACGAGCAGTACTTC.

The chain links TRBV11-3 to TRBJ1-1; possibly TRBD1 for D (5 bases). The V gene's germline CDR1 is SGHNT and CDR2 YENEEA. The V end lost 5 bases, the J end lost 1 base, and 11 bases lay between the germline ends. CDR3 length: 14 amino acids. CDR3 DNA: TGTGCCAGCAGCCTCGGGACGGCGAACACTGAAGCTTTCTTT. It is translated as CASSLGTANTEAFF.

V and J are TRBV23-1 and TRBJ1-1, with 7 bases aligning to TRBD1. TRBV23-1 is labeled an ORF, and its function is uncertain. Germline trimming cut 6 bases from V and 0 bases from J; bases unmatched to any gene: 13. The CDR3 contains 17 residues. CDR3 amino acids: CASSLPRDRFMNTEAFF. CDR3 nucleotide sequence: TGCGCCAGCAGCCTCCCCCGGGACAGATTCATGAACACTGAAGCTTTCTTT.

This clone was detected only a few times. This chain links TRBV5-1 with TRBJ2-2; D is ambiguous. The length of the CDR3 is 15 residues. The germline gives CDR1 SGHRS, CDR2 YFSETQ. V dropped 1 base and J dropped 2 bases, with 9 bases sitting between them. This CDR3 reads CASSLTTYNTGELFF. The CDR3 DNA reads TGCGCCAGCAGCTTGACCACGTATAACACCGGGGAGCTGTTTTTT.

This clone was recorded a few times. CDR3 residues: CAWSETGTINAPLHF. In DNA form, the CDR3 reads TGTGCCTGGAGTGAGACAGGGACAATAAACGCTCCCCTCCACTTT. The rearrangement uses TRBV30 and TRBJ1-6; 7 bases are shared with TRBD1. V lost 1 base to trimming and J lost 13 bases; unmatched junction nucleotides: 13. Germline assignment: CDR1 GTSNPN and CDR2 SVGIG (reference sequence). The CDR3 length is 15 residues.

This chain uses TRBV7-9 with TRBJ1-5, with D possibly being TRBD1 (5 bases). CDR3 length equals 17 residues. The V end lost 2 bases, the J end lost 0 bases, and 14 bases lay between the germline ends. Germline CDR1 is SEHNR and CDR2 is FQNEAQ (reference sequence). The CDR3 DNA follows: TGTGCCAGCAGCTTAACAATGACAGAGAATAGCAATCAGCCCCAGCATTTT. This translates into CASSLTMTENSNQPQHF.

This clone was detected a few times. The rearrangement links TRBV19 to TRBJ1-2; D gene ambiguous. The CDR3 is 10 residues long. V shed 5 bases and J shed 7 bases, with 5 bases lying between them. Germline CDR1 LNHDA, CDR2 SQIVND (reference sequence). The CDR3 is CASSGVGYTF. CDR3 DNA sequence: TGTGCCAGTAGTGGCGTTGGCTACACCTTC. The variable domain in full, completed from reference TRBV19 and TRBJ1-2, reads DGGITQSPKYLFRKEGQNVTLSCEQNLNHDAMYWYRQDPGQGLRLIYYSQIVNDFQKGDIAEGYSVSREKKESFPLTVTSAQKNPTAFYLCASSGVGYTFGSGTRLTVV.

This clone was seen a handful of times. The J gene is TRBJ2-5, the V gene TRBV9; TRBD1 matches at 8 bases. Looked up from germline, CDR1 is SGDLS and CDR2 is YYNGEE. CDR3 size: 15 residues. V shed 0 bases and J 5 bases; nucleotides not matched to a gene: 6. The CDR3 region is CASSVVSGGMETQYF. The CDR3 DNA reads TGTGCCAGCAGCGTAGTGTCAGGGGGCATGGAGACCCAGTACTTC.

The table lists this clone with a few counts. V and J are TRBV12-5 and TRBJ2-5; 12 nucleotides agree with TRBD1. This CDR3 contains 15 residues. Germline loops: CDR1 LGHNT, CDR2 FRNRAP. Trimming removed 6 bases from V and 4 bases from J; junction bases left unmatched: 6. The CDR3 DNA reads as TGTGCTAGTGGCACCGGGACAGGGGGCTTAGAGACCCAGTACTTC. Translated: CASGTGTGGLETQYF.

The J gene is TRBJ2-6, the V gene TRBV7-9, with D tentatively TRBD1 (6 bases). Trimming took 9 bases from V and 0 from J, leaving 18 bases between them. Germline assignment: CDR1 SEHNR and CDR2 FQNEAQ (reference sequence). The CDR3 is 17 amino acids. The CDR3 bases are TGTGCCAGTGCTCGGGACACGAGATTCTCTGGGGCCAACGTCCTGACTTTC. As protein: CASARDTRFSGANVLTF.

The chain couples TRBV5-6 to TRBJ1-6; 7 nucleotides align to TRBD1. The CDR3 is made up of 15 amino acids. J lost 6 bases, V lost 3 bases, and 6 bases had no gene match. In germline, CDR1 is SGHDT, CDR2 YYEEEE. DNA of the CDR3: TGTGCCAGCAGCTGGGGACAGAAAATTAATTCACCCCTCCACTTT. Protein product: CASSWGQKINSPLHF.

J is TRBJ2-6 and V is TRBV30; 7 bases fit TRBD1. Trimming cost V 4 bases and J 2 bases; bases outside gene matches: 2. From germline, CDR1 is GTSNPN and CDR2 SVGIG (reference sequence). This CDR3 contains 14 residues. Here the CDR3 DNA reads TGTGCCTGGATGGGACAGCCTGGGGCCAACGTCCTGACTTTC. It codes for CAWMGQPGANVLTF.

CDR3 nucleotides: TGTGCCAGCAGACTAGGGGGGGCCATAAACACTGAAGCTTTCTTT. Protein product: CASRLGGAINTEAFF. This chain uses TRBV28 with TRBJ1-1; TRBD1 is a possible D gene (6 bases). Germline assignment: CDR1 MDHEN and CDR2 SYDVKM. This CDR3 has 15 amino acids. Trimming left V 6 bases short and J 2 bases short, with 16 bases between.

The rearrangement joins TRBV4-2 to TRBJ1-1, with D possibly being TRBD1 (5 bases). V was cut by 0 bases and J by 2 bases, with 13 bases left in between. This CDR3 is built from 16 residues. Germline V gene data show CDR1 as LGHNA and CDR2 as YNFKEQ. CDR3 nucleotide sequence: TGTGCCAGCAGCCAAGATAATACCAGGGAAAACACTGAAGCTTTCTTT. Its translation is CASSQDNTRENTEAFF.

J is TRBJ2-3 and V is TRBV4-2, with 9 bases identical to TRBD2. Germline V gene sequence: CDR1 LGHNA, CDR2 YNFKEQ. The ends lost 0 bases at V and 1 base at J; junction bases unmatched: 5. CDR3 length: 17 amino acids. The CDR3 sequence: CASSQDWASGGTDTQYF. The CDR3 nucleotides are TGTGCCAGCAGCCAAGATTGGGCTAGCGGGGGCACAGATACGCAGTATTTT.

This clone came up many times. V gene TRBV27 combines with J gene TRBJ2-1; D is unresolved. The CDR3 is 13 amino acids. Trimming pared 4 bases from V and 0 bases from J, leaving 4 bases between. Germline assignment: CDR1 MNHEY and CDR2 SMNVEV (reference sequence). CDR3 sequence: CASSYSSYNEQFF. The CDR3 nucleotides are TGTGCCAGCAGTTATAGCTCCTACAATGAGCAGTTCTTC.

This rearrangement joins TRBV19 to TRBJ1-2, with TRBD1 matching over 7 bases. The germline gives CDR1 LNHDA, CDR2 SQIVND (reference sequence). The ends lost 3 bases at V and 2 bases at J; junction bases unmatched: 6. The CDR3 has 15 amino acids. The CDR3 sequence: CASSIGTVANYGYTF. The CDR3 bases are TGTGCCAGTAGTATTGGGACAGTCGCCAACTATGGCTACACCTTC.

This clone was seen at least ten times. The chain couples TRBV28 to TRBJ2-7, with D unclear. The V gene lost 6 bases and the J gene lost 1 base, with 7 bases spanning the gap. The CDR3 totals 12 residues. From germline, CDR1 is MDHEN and CDR2 SYDVKM. The CDR3 reads CASSPWSYEQYF. The CDR3 nucleotides are TGTGCCAGCAGCCCGTGGTCCTACGAGCAGTACTTC.

The V gene is TRBV30, the J gene TRBJ2-3; a possible D gene is TRBD1 (6 bases). Trimming removed 2 bases from V and 0 bases from J, with 9 bases in between. CDR1 GTSNPN and CDR2 SVGIG come from the germline V gene (reference sequence). The CDR3 length is 14 residues. CDR3 coding DNA: TGTGCCTGGAGTCGGGACATTAGCACAGATACGCAGTATTTT. This gives the protein CAWSRDISTDTQYF.

The table lists this clone with many counts. The chain has TRBV14 and TRBJ2-5; TRBD1 might be the D (6 bases). There are 15 residues in the CDR3. Germline V gene sequence: CDR1 SGHDN, CDR2 FVKESK. V was shortened by 4 bases and J by 4 bases, with 16 bases between the two germline ends. CDR3: CASSRRTTGRETQYF. The CDR3 DNA is TGTGCCAGCAGCCGACGAACGACAGGACGAGAGACCCAGTACTTC.

In this sample, this clone turned up a few times. DNA for the CDR3: TGTGCCAGTAGTATAATATATACCGGGGAGCTGTTTTTT. The encoded protein is CASSIIYTGELFF. The J gene is TRBJ2-2, the V gene TRBV19; no clear D. The CDR3 spans 13 residues. V was clipped by 2 bases and J by 5 bases, with 6 bases between them. Germline V CDR1 and CDR2: LNHDA, SQIVND (reference sequence).

This clone was seen only a few times. The chain recombines TRBV5-1 with TRBJ1-6, with D unresolved. CDR3 length: 14 residues. The germline V gene has CDR1 SGHRS and CDR2 YFSETQ. Trimming removed 3 bases at V and 18 bases at J, with 22 bases between. The CDR3 DNA reads TGCGCCAGCAGCTCGCTCCCGGGCCTCGACACCCCCCACTTT. Its protein product is CASSSLPGLDTPHF.

The gene calls are TRBV5-1 and TRBJ2-3, with 14 bases aligning to TRBD2. Germline V gene lookup returns CDR1 SGHRS and CDR2 YFSETQ. The CDR3 is 16 amino acids. V lost 4 bases, J lost 3 bases, and 4 bases stayed unmatched. The CDR3 protein is CASSTGTSGGTDTQYF. Written as DNA, the CDR3 is TGCGCCAGCAGCACAGGGACTAGCGGGGGAACAGATACGCAGTATTTT.

Only a few counts were recorded for this clone. This chain joins TRBV10-3 and TRBJ1-1; D unresolved. CDR1 is ENHRY, CDR2 SYGVKD, per germline. Trimming took 5 bases from V and 5 from J, leaving 9 bases between them. There are 12 residues in the CDR3. The CDR3 coding sequence is TGTGCCATCAGTAAGACGGGTACTGAAGCTTTCTTT. Encoded protein: CAISKTGTEAFF.

The table lists this clone with many counts. The V gene is TRBV6-6, the J gene TRBJ2-7; D possibly corresponds to TRBD2 (5 bases). The CDR3 is 14 residues long. V was shortened by 4 bases and J by 2 bases, with 12 bases between the two germline ends. Germline CDR1 is MNHNY and CDR2 is SVGAGI (reference sequence). The CDR3 region has the DNA TGTGCCAGCAGTTTACTAGAGGCGACCTACGAGCAGTACTTC. Translated, it gives CASSLLEATYEQYF.

This clone has a count of ten or more. The chain is built from TRBV18 and TRBJ2-2; TRBD1 aligns across 7 bases. This CDR3 region has 16 residues. The V and J ends lost 3 bases and 5 bases, in that order; junction bases with no gene match: 9. Germline CDR1 is KGHSH and CDR2 is LQKENI. CDR3 sequence: CASSPLTTGRTGELFF. The CDR3 nucleotides are TGTGCCAGCTCACCGCTTACGACAGGGAGAACCGGGGAGCTGTTTTTT.

V gene TRBV7-9 combines with J gene TRBJ2-7; 7 nucleotides line up with TRBD1. This CDR3 has 14 residues. Germline-derived CDR1 and CDR2 are SEHNR and FQNEAQ (reference sequence). V lost 4 bases to trimming and J lost 6 bases; unmatched junction nucleotides: 9. This chain's CDR3 is CASSSQTGFGEQYF. The DNA for the CDR3 is TGTGCCAGCAGCTCCCAGACAGGGTTTGGCGAGCAGTACTTC.

This clone turned up a few times. V is TRBV4-1 and J is TRBJ2-7; 11 bases are shared with TRBD2. Germline V CDR1 and CDR2: MGHRA, YSYEKL. Trimming at V came to 1 base and at J to 4 bases, leaving 3 bases not matched to a gene. This CDR3 spans 15 amino acids. The CDR3 sequence: CASSQVPSGGYEQYF. The CDR3 coding sequence is TGCGCCAGCAGCCAAGTCCCTAGCGGGGGGTACGAGCAGTACTTC.

At least ten counts were recorded for this clone. The chain recombines TRBV19 with TRBJ2-1; tentatively, D is TRBD1 (6 bases). Germline CDR1 is LNHDA and CDR2 is SQIVND (reference sequence). The CDR3 has 13 amino acids. Trimming stripped 5 bases from V and 6 bases from J, with 11 bases between. In DNA, the CDR3 is TGTGCCAGTAGTGAGCAGACAGGCAATGAGCAGTTCTTC. Its translation is CASSEQTGNEQFF.

This clone was counted between two and nine times. Here the CDR3 reads CASSPEGTSLYGYTF. For the CDR3, the DNA is TGTGCCAGCAGCCCAGAGGGGACATCCCTTTATGGCTACACCTTC. V gene TRBV9 combines with J gene TRBJ1-2; D perhaps matches TRBD1 (6 bases). V was pared by 4 bases and J by 5 bases, with 18 bases between. The V gene's germline CDR1 is SGDLS and CDR2 YYNGEE. This CDR3 region has 15 residues.